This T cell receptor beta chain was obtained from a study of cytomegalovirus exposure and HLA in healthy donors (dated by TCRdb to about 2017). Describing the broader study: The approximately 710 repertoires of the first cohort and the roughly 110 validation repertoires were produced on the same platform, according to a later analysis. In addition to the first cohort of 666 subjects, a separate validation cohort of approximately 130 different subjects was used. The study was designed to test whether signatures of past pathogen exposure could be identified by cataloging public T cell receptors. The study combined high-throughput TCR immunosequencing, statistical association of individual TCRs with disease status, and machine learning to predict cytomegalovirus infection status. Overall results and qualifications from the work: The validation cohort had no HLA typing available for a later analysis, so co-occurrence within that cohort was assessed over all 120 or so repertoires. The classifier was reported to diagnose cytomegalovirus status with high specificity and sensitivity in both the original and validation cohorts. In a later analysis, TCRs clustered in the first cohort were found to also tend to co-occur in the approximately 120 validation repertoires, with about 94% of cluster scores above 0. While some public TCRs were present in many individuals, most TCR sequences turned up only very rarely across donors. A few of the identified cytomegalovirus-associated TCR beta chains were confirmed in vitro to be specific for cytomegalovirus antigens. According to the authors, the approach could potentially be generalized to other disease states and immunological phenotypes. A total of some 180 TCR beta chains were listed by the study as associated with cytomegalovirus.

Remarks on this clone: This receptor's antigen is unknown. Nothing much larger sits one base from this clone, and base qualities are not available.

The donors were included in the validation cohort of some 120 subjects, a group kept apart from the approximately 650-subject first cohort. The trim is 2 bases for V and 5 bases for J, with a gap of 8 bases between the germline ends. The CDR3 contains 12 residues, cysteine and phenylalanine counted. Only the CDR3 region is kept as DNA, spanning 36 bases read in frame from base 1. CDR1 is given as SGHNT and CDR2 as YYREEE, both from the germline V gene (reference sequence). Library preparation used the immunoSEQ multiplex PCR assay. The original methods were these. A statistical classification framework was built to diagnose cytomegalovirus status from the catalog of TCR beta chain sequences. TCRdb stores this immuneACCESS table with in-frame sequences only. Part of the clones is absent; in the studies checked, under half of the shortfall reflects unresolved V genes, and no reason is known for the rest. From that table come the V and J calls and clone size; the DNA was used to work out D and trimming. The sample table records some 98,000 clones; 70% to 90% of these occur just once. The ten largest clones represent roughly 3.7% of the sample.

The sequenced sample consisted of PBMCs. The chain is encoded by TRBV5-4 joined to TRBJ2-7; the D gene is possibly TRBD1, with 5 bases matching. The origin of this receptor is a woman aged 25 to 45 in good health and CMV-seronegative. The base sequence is TGTGCCAGCAGCTTCCAGGGTAACGAGCAGTACTTC. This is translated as CASSFQGNEQYF.